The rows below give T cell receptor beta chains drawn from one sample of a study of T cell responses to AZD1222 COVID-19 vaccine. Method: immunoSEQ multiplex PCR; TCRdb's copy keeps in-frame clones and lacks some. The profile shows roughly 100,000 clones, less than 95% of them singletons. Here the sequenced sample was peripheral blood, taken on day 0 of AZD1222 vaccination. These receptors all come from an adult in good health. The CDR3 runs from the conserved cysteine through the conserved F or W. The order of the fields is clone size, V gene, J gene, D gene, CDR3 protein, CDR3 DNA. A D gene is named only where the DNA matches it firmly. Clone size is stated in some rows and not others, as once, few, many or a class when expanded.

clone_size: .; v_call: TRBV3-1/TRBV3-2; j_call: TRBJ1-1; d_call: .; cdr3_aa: CASSQDEGGNTEAFF; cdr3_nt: TGTGCCAGCAGCCAAGATGAGGGGGGGAACACTGAAGCTTTCTTT
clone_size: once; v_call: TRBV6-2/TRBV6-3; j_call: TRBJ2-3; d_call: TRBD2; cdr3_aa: CASSYPSGGAGTDTQYF; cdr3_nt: TGTGCCAGCAGTTACCCCAGCGGGGGGGCCGGCACAGATACGCAGTATTTT
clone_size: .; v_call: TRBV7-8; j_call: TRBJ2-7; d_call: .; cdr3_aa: CASSLVLGGYEQYF; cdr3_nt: TGTGCCAGCAGCTTAGTTCTGGGGGGTTACGAGCAGTACTTC
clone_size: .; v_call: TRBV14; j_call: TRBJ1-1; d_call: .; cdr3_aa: CASSQDVNTEAFF; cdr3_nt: TGTGCCAGCAGCCAAGACGTTAACACTGAAGCTTTCTTT
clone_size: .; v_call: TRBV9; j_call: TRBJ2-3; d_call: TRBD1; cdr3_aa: CASSLTGGLGKDTQYF; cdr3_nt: TGTGCCAGCAGCCTCACAGGGGGACTTGGGAAAGATACGCAGTATTTT
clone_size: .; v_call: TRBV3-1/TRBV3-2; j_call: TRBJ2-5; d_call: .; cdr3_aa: CASSLRHEQETQYF; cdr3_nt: TGTGCCAGCAGCCTTCGACACGAACAAGAGACCCAGTACTTC
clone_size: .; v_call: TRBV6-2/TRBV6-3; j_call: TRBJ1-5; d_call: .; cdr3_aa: CASSTGGDSNQPQHF; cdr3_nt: TGTGCCAGCAGTACCGGAGGGGATAGCAATCAGCCCCAGCATTTT
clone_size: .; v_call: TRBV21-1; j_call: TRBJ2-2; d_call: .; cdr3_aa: CASSHPTGPTGELFF; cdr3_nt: TGTGCCAGCAGCCACCCGACGGGGCCGACTGGGGAGCTGTTTTTT
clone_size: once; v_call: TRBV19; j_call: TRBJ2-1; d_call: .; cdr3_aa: CASSIWGRNEQFF; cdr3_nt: TGTGCCAGTAGTATATGGGGGCGAAATGAGCAGTTCTTC
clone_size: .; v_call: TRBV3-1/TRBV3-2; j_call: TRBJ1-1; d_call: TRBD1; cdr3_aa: CASSQTPTGQGTEAFF; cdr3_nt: TGTGCCAGCAGCCAAACCCCAACGGGACAGGGGACTGAAGCTTTCTTT
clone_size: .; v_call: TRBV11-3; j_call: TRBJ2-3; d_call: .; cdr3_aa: CASSLGGTTDTQYF; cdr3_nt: TGTGCCAGCAGCTTAGGGGGTACCACAGATACGCAGTATTTT
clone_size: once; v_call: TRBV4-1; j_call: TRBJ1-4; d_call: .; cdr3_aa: CASSRTRGLNEKLFF; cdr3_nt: TGCGCCAGCAGCCGGACCCGTGGGTTGAATGAAAAACTGTTTTTT
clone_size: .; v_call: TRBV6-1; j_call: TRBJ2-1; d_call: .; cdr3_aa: CASRADSDNEQFF; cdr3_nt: TGTGCCAGCAGGGCGGATTCCGACAATGAGCAGTTCTTC
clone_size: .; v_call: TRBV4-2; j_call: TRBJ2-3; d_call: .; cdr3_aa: CASSQPDRHPDTQYF; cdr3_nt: TGTGCCAGCAGCCAACCAGACAGGCACCCAGATACGCAGTATTTT
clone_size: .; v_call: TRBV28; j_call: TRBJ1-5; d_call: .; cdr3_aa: CASTTRLAVSNQPQHF; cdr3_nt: TGTGCCAGCACTACCCGTCTAGCGGTTAGCAATCAGCCCCAGCATTTT
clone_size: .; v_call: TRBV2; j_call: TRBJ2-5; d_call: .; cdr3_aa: CASSPGGTETQYF; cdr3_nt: TGTGCCAGCAGTCCCGGGGGAACCGAGACCCAGTACTTC
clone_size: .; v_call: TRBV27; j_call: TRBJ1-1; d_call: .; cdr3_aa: CASSLIPTGKTEAFF; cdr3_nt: TGTGCCAGCAGTTTAATACCGACGGGGAAAACTGAAGCTTTCTTT
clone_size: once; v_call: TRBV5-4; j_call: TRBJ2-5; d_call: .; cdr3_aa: CASSLKSSRQETQYF; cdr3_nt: TGTGCCAGCAGCTTGAAGTCCAGTCGACAAGAGACCCAGTACTTC
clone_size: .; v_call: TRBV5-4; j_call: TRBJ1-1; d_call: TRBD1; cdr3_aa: CASSGQGGTEAFF; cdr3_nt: TGTGCCAGCAGCGGACAGGGGGGCACTGAAGCTTTCTTT
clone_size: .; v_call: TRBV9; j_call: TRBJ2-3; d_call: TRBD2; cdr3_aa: CAGSTSVGDTQYF; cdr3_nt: TGTGCCGGCTCGACTAGCGTGGGGGATACGCAGTATTTT
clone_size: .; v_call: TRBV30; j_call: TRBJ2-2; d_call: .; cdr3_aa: CAWSGGGLHTGELFF; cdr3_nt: TGTGCCTGGAGTGGTGGGGGGCTGCACACCGGGGAGCTGTTTTTT
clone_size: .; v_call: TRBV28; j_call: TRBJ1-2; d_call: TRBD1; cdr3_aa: CATSDRVYGYTF; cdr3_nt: TGTGCCACTTCGGACAGGGTCTATGGCTACACCTTC
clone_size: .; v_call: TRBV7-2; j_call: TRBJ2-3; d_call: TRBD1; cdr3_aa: CASSLEQGVTQYF; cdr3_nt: TGTGCCAGCAGCTTAGAACAGGGGGTTACGCAGTATTTT
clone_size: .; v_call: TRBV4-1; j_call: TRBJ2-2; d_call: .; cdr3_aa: CASSQEQEPLAGELFF; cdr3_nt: TGCGCCAGCAGCCAAGAACAGGAACCCTTAGCCGGGGAGCTGTTTTTT
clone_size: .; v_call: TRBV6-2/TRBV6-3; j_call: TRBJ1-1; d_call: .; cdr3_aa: CASSPSVNTEAFF; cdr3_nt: TGTGCCAGCAGTCCATCAGTGAACACTGAAGCTTTCTTT
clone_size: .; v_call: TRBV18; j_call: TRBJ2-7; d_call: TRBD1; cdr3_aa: CASSLDRAGEQYF; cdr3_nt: TGTGCCAGCTCACTTGACAGGGCGGGTGAGCAGTACTTC
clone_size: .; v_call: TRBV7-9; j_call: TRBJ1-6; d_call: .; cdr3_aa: CASSLGDGRRLHF; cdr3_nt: TGTGCCAGCAGCTTAGGGGACGGGCGGAGGCTCCACTTT
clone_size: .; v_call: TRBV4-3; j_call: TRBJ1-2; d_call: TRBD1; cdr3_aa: CASSQSGGGGYTF; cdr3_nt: TGCGCCAGCAGCCAATCAGGGGGAGGGGGCTACACCTTC
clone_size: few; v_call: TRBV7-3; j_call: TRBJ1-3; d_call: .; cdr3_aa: CASSLMGGLQGHSGNTIYF; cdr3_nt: TGTGCCAGCAGCTTAATGGGGGGCCTTCAGGGACACTCTGGAAACACCATATATTTT
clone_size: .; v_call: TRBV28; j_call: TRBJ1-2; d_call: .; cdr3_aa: CASSPPGGANYGYTF; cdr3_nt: TGTGCCAGCAGTCCTCCCGGTGGGGCTAACTATGGCTACACCTTC
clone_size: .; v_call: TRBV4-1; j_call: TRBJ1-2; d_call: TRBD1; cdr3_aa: CASSRTTGVYGYTF; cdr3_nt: TGCGCCAGCAGCCGAACGACAGGGGTCTATGGCTACACCTTC
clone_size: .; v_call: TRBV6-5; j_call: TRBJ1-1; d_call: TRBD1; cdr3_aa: CASSYWSDRGTEAFF; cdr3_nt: TGTGCCAGCAGTTACTGGAGCGACAGGGGTACTGAAGCTTTCTTT
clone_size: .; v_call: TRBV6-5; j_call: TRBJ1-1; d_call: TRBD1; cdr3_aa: CASILDRANTEAFF; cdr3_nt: TGTGCCAGCATCCTAGACAGGGCCAACACTGAAGCTTTCTTT
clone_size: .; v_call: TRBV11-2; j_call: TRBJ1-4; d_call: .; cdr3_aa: CASSATRGSEKLFF; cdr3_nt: TGTGCCAGCAGCGCCACCAGGGGCTCTGAAAAACTGTTTTTT
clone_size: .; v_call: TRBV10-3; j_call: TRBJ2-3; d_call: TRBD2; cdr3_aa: CAITPAGGRADTQYF; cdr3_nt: TGTGCCATCACTCCAGCGGGGGGCAGAGCAGATACGCAGTATTTT
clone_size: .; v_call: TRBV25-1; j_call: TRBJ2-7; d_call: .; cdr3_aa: CASRGDIPYEQYF; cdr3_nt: TGTGCCAGCAGAGGGGACATCCCCTACGAGCAGTACTTC
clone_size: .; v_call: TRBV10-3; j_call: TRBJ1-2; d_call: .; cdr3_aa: CAISESTGRGYGYTF; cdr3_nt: TGTGCCATCAGTGAGTCGACCGGGAGGGGCTATGGCTACACCTTC
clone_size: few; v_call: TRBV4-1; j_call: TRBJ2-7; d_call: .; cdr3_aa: CASSQAAGTYEQYF; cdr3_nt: TGCGCCAGCAGCCAAGCAGCTGGGACCTACGAGCAGTACTTC
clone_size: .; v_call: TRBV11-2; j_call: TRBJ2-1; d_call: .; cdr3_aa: CASSAGTLNPYNEQFF; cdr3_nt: TGTGCCAGCAGCGCCGGGACTCTTAACCCATACAATGAGCAGTTCTTC
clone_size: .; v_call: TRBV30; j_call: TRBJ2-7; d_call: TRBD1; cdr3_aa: CAWSTTGFEQYF; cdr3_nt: TGTGCCTGGAGTACGACAGGGTTCGAGCAGTACTTC
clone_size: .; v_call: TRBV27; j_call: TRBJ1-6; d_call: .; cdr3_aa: CASSPGAGIYSPLHF; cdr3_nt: TGTGCCAGCAGCCCTGGCGCAGGGATCTATTCACCCCTCCACTTT
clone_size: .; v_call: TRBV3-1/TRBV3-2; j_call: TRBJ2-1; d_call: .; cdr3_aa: CASSQNPAGQFF; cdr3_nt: TGTGCCAGCAGCCAAAACCCCGCGGGGCAGTTCTTC
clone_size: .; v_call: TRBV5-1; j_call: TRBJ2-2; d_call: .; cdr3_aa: CASRDPITRANTGELFF; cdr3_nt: TGCGCCAGCAGGGACCCAATCACCCGTGCTAACACCGGGGAGCTGTTTTTT
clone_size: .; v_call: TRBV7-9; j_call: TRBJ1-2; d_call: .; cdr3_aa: CASSQGSAGALGYTF; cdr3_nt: TGTGCCAGCAGCCAGGGTTCAGCAGGGGCCTTGGGATACACCTTC
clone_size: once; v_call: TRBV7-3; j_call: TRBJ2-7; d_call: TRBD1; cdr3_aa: CASSLESGRGPYEQYF; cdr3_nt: TGTGCCAGCAGCTTAGAGTCTGGCAGGGGGCCCTACGAGCAGTACTTC
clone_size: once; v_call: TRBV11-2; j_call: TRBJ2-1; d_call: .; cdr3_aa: CASSSRLEEWGYNEQFF; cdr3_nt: TGTGCCAGCAGCTCTCGACTAGAGGAATGGGGATACAATGAGCAGTTCTTC
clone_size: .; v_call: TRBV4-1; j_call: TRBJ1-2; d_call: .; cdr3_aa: CASSQEGTYGYTF; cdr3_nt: TGCGCCAGCAGCCAAGAGGGTACCTATGGCTACACCTTC
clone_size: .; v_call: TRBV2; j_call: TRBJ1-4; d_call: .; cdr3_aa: CAQLLNEKLFF; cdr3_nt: TGTGCCCAGCTGCTTAATGAAAAACTGTTTTTT